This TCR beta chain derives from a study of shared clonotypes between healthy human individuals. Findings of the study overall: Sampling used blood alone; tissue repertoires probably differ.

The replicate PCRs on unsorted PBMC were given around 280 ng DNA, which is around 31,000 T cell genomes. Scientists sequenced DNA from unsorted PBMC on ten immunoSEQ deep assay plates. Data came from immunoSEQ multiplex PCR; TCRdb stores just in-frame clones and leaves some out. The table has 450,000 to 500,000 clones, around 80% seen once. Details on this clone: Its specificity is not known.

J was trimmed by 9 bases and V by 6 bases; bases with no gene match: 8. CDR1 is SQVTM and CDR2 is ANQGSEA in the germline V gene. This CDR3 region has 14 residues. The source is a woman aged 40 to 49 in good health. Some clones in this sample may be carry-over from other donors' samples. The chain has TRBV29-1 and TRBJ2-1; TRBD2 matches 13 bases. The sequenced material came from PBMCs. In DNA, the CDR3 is TGCAGCGTGGAAACTAGCGGGAGGGCCACTGAGCAGTTCTTC. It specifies CSVETSGRATEQFF.